This TCR beta chain was retrieved from a study of blood T cell repertoires in COVID-19. Study-wide background: The United States, Italy and Spain were the sources of the acute and convalescent COVID-19 samples. Nucleic acid was either cDNA or gDNA, and it came from T cells, B-cell-depleted T cells, or PBMCs.

From germline, CDR1 is SQVTM and CDR2 ANQGSEA. The CDR3 contains 13 residues. Losses at the gene ends were 6 bases for V and 1 base for J; bases not matched to a gene: 5. Per the original methods: Estimation of nucleated cell counts relied on the amplification of reference gene primers. Clones were sequenced by immunoSEQ multiplex PCR, and TCRdb holds only the in-frame ones, with some missing. V, J and clone size were drawn from that table, and D and trimming were deduced from the DNA. The data contain some 15,000 clones, roughly 88% of them seen just once; the ten biggest clones take up over 25%. The chain uses TRBV29-1 and TRBJ2-7; 8 nucleotides align to TRBD2. What was sequenced was peripheral blood. The sequence was obtained from a human donor in a cohort sampled during active COVID-19. CDR3 DNA sequence: TGCAGCGTGATGAGCGGGAGATCCTACGAGCAGTACTTC. Residues: CSVMSGRSYEQYF.